This TCR beta chain was sequenced for a study of cytomegalovirus exposure and HLA in healthy donors. Each donor was nominally healthy when sampled (though unrecorded immune exposures were likely). V gave up 8 bases and J gave up 0 bases, with 14 bases separating them. CDR3 length: 16 amino acids. Germline CDR1 reads SGHTA; CDR2 reads FQGTGA. This PCR relied on a set of 60 Vbeta primers and 13 Jbeta primers. Only in-frame clones appear in the TCRdb table, and some are missing; sequencing was by immunoSEQ multiplex PCR. This table has approximately 240,000 clones, roughly four fifths appearing once. To note about this clone: What it binds is not known.

Notes on the study in general: Across donors, most TCRs were seen rarely, yet some public ones were widespread. Among TCR beta chains of equal frequency, HLA-associated ones were more clonally expanded in a later analysis. Of the V segments, some could not be distinguished, including TRBV6-2 and TRBV6-3, and were excluded.

Sequenced sample: PBMCs. The receptor was isolated from a woman aged 40 to 50 in good health and CMV-seronegative. The chain uses TRBV7-3 and TRBJ1-6; maybe TRBD1 (5 bases). The CDR3 sequence: CASDSYLRSYNSPLHF. In DNA, the CDR3 is TGTGCCAGCGACAGCTACCTCCGCTCCTATAATTCACCCCTCCACTTT. The full variable domain, with the rest looked up from reference TRBV7-3 and TRBJ1-6, is GAGVSQTPSNKVTEKGKYVELRCDPISGHTALYWYRQSLGQGPEFLIYFQGTGAADDSGLPNDRFFAVRPEGSVSTLKIQRTERGDSAVYLCASDSYLRSYNSPLHFGNGTRLTVT.